Described below is a single T cell receptor (beta chain) sequence and its context. Germline trimming cut 1 base from V and 2 bases from J; bases unmatched to any gene: 7. Germline values: CDR1 MNHEY, CDR2 SVGEGT. The CDR3 consists of 16 residues. The data belong to a study of blood T cell repertoires in COVID-19. Overall study context: Specimens from acute and convalescent COVID-19 originated in the United States, Italy and Spain. T cells, B-cell-depleted T cells, or PBMCs supplied cDNA or gDNA.

Original data processing: Counts of nucleated cells, estimated from reference gene primer amplification, were obtained. Assay used: immunoSEQ multiplex PCR; TCRdb lists only in-frame clones, some missing. That table supplies the V and J calls and clone size; D and trimming were determined from the DNA. Here the sample spans tens of thousands of clones, approximately 82% being singletons. J is TRBJ2-5 and V is TRBV6-2 or TRBV6-3, with 7 bases identical to TRBD2. The receptor's source is a woman aged 65 to 85 with acute or convalescent COVID-19. The sequenced sample consisted of peripheral blood. CDR3 nucleotide sequence: TGTGCCAGCAGTTACTTGCGGGGGTATACTCAAGAGACCCAGTACTTC. Amino acids: CASSYLRGYTQETQYF.